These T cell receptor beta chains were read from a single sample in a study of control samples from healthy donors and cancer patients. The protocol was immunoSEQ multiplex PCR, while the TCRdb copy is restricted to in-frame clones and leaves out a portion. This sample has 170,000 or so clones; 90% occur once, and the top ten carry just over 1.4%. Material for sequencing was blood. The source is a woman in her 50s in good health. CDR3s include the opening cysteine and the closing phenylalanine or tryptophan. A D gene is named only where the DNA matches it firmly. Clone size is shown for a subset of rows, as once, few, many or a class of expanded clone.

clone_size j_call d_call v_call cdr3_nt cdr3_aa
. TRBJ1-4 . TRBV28 TGTGCCAGCAGGCCGTCCGGGGTCTCAACTAATGAAAAACTGTTTTTT CASRPSGVSTNEKLFF
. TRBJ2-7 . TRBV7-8 TGTGCCAGCAGCCCTACCCGGAGGCTGCAAGAGCAGTACTTC CASSPTRRLQEQYF
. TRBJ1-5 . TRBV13 TGTGCCAGCAGCTATAAACAGCCCCAGCATTTT CASSYKQPQHF
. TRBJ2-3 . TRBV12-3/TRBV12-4 TGTGCCAGCAGTTTAGCTATATCCGATACGCAGTATTTT CASSLAISDTQYF
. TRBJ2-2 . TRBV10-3 TGTGCCATCAAGGGGGCGGGGTCCACCGGGGAGCTGTTTTTT CAIKGAGSTGELFF
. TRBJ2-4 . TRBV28 TGTGCCAGCAATGGGCAGGGTGGGGACATTCAGTACTTC CASNGQGGDIQYF
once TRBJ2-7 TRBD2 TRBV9 TGTGCCAGCAGCGCCACCAGCGGGACCCACGGGGAGCAGTACTTC CASSATSGTHGEQYF
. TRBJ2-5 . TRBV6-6 TGTGCCAGCGGGGGGTCGGGCCCGGAGACCCAGTACTTC CASGGSGPETQYF
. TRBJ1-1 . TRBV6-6 TGTGCCAGCAGTCCTACAACTATGGGCAACACTGAAGCTTTCTTT CASSPTTMGNTEAFF
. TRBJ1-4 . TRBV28 TGTGCCAGCAGCCACGATGGGCTTCGGAATGAAAAACTGTTTTTT CASSHDGLRNEKLFF
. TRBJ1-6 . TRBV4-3 TGCGCCAGCAGCCAAGGTTATCAGGGACCTAATTCACCCCTCCACTTT CASSQGYQGPNSPLHF
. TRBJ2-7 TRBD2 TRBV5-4 TGTGCCAGCAGCATTTCGGGGCTAGCGGAAAACGAGCAGTACTTC CASSISGLAENEQYF
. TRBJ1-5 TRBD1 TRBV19 TGTGCCAGTAGTTCCCTAGACAGGGATGGACAGCCCCAGCATTTT CASSSLDRDGQPQHF
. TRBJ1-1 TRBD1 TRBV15 TGTGCCACCAGCATGCAGGACAGGGTGACTGAAGCTTTCTTT CATSMQDRVTEAFF
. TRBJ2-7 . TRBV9 TGTGCCAGCAGCCTCCTCGGCGAGAGCTCCTACGAGCAGTACTTC CASSLLGESSYEQYF
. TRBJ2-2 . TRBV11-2 TGTGCCAGCAGCTTAAGGCAGCGTAACACCGGGGAGCTGTTTTTT CASSLRQRNTGELFF
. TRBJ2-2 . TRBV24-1 TGTGCCACCGCACCAGGCTGGAACACCGGGGAGCTGTTTTTT CATAPGWNTGELFF
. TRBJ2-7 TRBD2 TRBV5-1 TGCGCCAGCAGCTTTGGTTTAGCACTAGCGGGAGCCCGGAGCTCCTACGAGCAGTACTTC CASSFGLALAGARSSYEQYF
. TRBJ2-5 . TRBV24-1 TGTGCCACCAGTGATTTAGGAAAAGAGACCCAGTACTTC CATSDLGKETQYF
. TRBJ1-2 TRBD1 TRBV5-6 TGTGCCAGCAGCTTAATCGACAGGGGCGGCGGCTACACCTTC CASSLIDRGGGYTF
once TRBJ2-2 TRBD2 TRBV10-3 TGTGCCACTAATGGACTAGCGGGGGTAGGGAGGACCGGGGAGCTGTTTTTT CATNGLAGVGRTGELFF
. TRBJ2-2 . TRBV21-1 TGTGCCAGCAGCAAAGGGACTAGCGGGGGGCGGAACACCGGGGAGCTGTTTTTT CASSKGTSGGRNTGELFF
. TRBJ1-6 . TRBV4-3 TGCGCCAGCAGCCAGGACACCCTGTTGAGGGGTTCACCCCTCCACTTT CASSQDTLLRGSPLHF
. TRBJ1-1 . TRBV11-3 TGTGCCAGCAGCAGGTCGGACGGCAATGAAGCTTTCTTT CASSRSDGNEAFF
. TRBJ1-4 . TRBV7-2 TGTGCCAGCAGCTCCCGGAGGGATAACGAAAAACTGTTTTTT CASSSRRDNEKLFF
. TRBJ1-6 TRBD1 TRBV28 TGTGCCAGCAGTTTACTTCCACCCACCCAGGGGGGTGGATCACCCCTCCACTTT CASSLLPPTQGGGSPLHF
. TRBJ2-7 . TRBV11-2 TGTGCCAGCAGCCCCCAGGGCGAGCAGTACTTC CASSPQGEQYF
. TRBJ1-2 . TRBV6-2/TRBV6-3 TGTGCCAGCAGCCTGGACTCTAACTATGGCTACACCTTC CASSLDSNYGYTF
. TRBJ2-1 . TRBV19 TGTGCCAGTAGTATTACAGGGTTCCCTAAGTCGGAGCAGTTCTTC CASSITGFPKSEQFF
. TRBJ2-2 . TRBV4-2 TGTGCCAGCAGCCAAGAAACCGGGAGAGGAACCGGGGAGCTGTTTTTT CASSQETGRGTGELFF
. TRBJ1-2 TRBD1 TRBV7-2 TGTGCCAGCAGCTTGGAGGGACAGGGAAACTATGGCTACACCTTC CASSLEGQGNYGYTF
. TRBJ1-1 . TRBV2 TGTGCCAGCAGTGCAGGCAGGAGCACTGAAGCTTTCTTT CASSAGRSTEAFF
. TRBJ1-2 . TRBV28 TGTGCCAGCATCTTGGGGGGGGACGGAAGGTATGGCTACACCTTC CASILGGDGRYGYTF
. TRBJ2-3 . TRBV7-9 TGTGCCAGCAGCCCTGTCCTCGGTGGTACGCAGTATTTT CASSPVLGGTQYF
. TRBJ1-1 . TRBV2 TGTGCCAGCAGTCCTGACCCGGGCACTGAAGCTTTCTTT CASSPDPGTEAFF
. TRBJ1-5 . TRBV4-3 TGCGCCAGCAGCCAAGATCTTCATCAGCCCCAGCATTTT CASSQDLHQPQHF
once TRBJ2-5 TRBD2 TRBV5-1 TGCGCCAGCTCAAAACTAGCGGGGGAAGGGGCCCAGTACTTC CASSKLAGEGAQYF
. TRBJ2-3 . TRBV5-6 TGTGCCAGCAGCTTATTGGCTCAGGCAGATACGCAGTATTTT CASSLLAQADTQYF
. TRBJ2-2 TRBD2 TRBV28 TGTGCCAGCAGTCCCCCCAGCGGGAGGGCCGGGACCGGGGAGCTGTTTTTT CASSPPSGRAGTGELFF
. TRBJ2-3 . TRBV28 TGTGCCAGCAGTTCACCGGGACTCGGCACAGATACGCAGTATTTT CASSSPGLGTDTQYF
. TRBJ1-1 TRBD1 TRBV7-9 TGTGCCAGCAGCTTAGGAAGGGGGCTAATGAACACTGAAGCTTTCTTT CASSLGRGLMNTEAFF
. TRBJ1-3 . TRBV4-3 TGCGCCAGCAGCCAAGACGGGGGAAGGCACTCTGGAAACACCATATATTTT CASSQDGGRHSGNTIYF
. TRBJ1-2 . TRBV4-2 TGTGCCAGCAGCCAAGAGGGCGGTACAATGGATGGCTACACCTTC CASSQEGGTMDGYTF
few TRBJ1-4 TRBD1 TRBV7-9 TGTGCCAGCAGCCGGACAGGACGGCATGAAAAACTGTTTTTT CASSRTGRHEKLFF
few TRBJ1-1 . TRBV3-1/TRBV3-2 TGTGCCAGCAGCCGCAGAGACCGTGAAGCTTTCTTT CASSRRDREAFF
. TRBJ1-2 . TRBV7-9 TGTGCCAGCAGCTTCCCTCCGGGTCCTGTCTATGGCTACACCTTC CASSFPPGPVYGYTF
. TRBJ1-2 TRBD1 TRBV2 TGTGCCGGGTCGGGGACAGGGGTCTATGGCTACACCTTC CAGSGTGVYGYTF
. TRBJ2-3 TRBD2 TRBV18 TGTGCCAGCTCACCCCGATTAGCGGGAGGAGGAACAGATACGCAGTATTTT CASSPRLAGGGTDTQYF
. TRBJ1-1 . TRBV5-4 TGTGCCAGCAGCCCGGGACCCCTGAACACTGAAGCTTTCTTT CASSPGPLNTEAFF
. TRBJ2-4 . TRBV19 TGTGCCAGCCACTCTCGTTGGAACATTCAGTACTTC CASHSRWNIQYF
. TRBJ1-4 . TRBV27 TGTGCCAGCAGCCCCGTCCGGGGAATAGCAACTAATGAAAAACTGTTTTTT CASSPVRGIATNEKLFF
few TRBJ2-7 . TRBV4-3 TGCGCCAGCAGCCAAGTACGAGGGAGGTCCGAGCAGTACTTC CASSQVRGRSEQYF
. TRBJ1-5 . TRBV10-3 TGTGCCATCAGTGACGGGCCGAATCAGCCCCAGCATTTT CAISDGPNQPQHF
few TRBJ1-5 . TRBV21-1 TGTGCCAGCAGCAGGGGTCAGGGTCATCAGCCCCAGCATTTT CASSRGQGHQPQHF
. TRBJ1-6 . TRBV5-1 TGCGCCAGCAGCGTGAACCCGACAGATGATCCCCTCCACTTT CASSVNPTDDPLHF
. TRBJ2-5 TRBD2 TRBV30 TGTGCCTGGAAGAGGGCTAGCGGCGAGTTGGAGACCCAGTACTTC CAWKRASGELETQYF
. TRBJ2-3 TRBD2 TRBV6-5 TGTGCCAGCACCCAAGCGGGGGGGTCCACAGATACGCAGTATTTT CASTQAGGSTDTQYF
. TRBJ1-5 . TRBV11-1 TGTGCCAGCAGCCCGGCCTTCAATCAGCCCCAGCATTTT CASSPAFNQPQHF
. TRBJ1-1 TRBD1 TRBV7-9 TGTGCCAGCAGCACGACAGGGGGCGGCACTGAAGCTTTCTTT CASSTTGGGTEAFF
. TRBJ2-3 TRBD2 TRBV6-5 TGTGCCAGCAGCTCTAGCGGGGGGACAGATACGCAGTATTTT CASSSSGGTDTQYF